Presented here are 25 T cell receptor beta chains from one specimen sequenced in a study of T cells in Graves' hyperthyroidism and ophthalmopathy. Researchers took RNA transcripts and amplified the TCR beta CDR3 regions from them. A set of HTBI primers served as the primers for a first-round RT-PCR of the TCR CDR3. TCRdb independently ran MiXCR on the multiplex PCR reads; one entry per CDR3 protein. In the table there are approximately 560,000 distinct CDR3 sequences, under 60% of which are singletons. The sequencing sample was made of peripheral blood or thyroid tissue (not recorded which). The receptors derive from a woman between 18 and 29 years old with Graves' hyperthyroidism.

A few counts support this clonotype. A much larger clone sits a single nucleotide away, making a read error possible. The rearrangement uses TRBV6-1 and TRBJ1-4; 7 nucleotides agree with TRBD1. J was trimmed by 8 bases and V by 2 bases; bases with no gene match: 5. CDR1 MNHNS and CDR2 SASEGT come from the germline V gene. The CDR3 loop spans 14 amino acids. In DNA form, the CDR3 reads TGTGCCAGCAGTGAACAGGGGGTACAGGAAAAACTGTTTTTT. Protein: CASSEQGVQEKLFF.

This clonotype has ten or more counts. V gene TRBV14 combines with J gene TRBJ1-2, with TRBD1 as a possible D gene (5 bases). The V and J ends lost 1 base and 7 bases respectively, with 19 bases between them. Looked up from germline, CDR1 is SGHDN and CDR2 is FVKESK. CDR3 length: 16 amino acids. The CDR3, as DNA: TGTGCCAGCAGCCAAGTCCGGGGACGGACTATGGGTGGCTACACCTTC. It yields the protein CASSQVRGRTMGGYTF. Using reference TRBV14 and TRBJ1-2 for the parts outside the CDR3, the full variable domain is EAGVTQFPSHSVIEKGQTVTLRCDPISGHDNLYWYRRVMGKEIKFLLHFVKESKQDESGMPNNRFLAERTGGTYSTLKVQPAELEDSGVYFCASSQVRGRTMGGYTFGSGTRLTVV.

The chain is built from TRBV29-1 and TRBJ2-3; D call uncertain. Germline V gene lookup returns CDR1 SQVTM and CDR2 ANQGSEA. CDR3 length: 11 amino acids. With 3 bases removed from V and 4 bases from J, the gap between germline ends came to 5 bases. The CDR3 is CSVDHADTQYF. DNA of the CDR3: TGCAGCGTTGATCATGCAGATACGCAGTATTTT.

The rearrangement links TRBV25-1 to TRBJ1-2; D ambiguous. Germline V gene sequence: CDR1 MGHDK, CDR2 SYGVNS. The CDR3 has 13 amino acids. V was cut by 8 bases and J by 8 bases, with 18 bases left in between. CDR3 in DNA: TGTGCCAGCGTTGACTTGGACCCGTACGGCTACACCTTC. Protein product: CASVDLDPYGYTF.

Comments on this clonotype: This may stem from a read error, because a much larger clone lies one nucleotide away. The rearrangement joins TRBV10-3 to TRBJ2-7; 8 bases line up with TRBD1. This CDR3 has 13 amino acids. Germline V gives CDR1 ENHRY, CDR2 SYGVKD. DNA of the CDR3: TGTGCCAGCAGTGGACAGGGCAACTACGAGCAGTACTTC. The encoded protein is CASSGQGNYEQYF.

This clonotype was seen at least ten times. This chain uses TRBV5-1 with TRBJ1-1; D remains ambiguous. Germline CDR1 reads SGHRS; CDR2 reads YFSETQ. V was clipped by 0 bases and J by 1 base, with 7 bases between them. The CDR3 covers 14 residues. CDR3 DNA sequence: TGCGCCAGCAGCTTGGTTCAGACGAACACTGAAGCTTTCTTT. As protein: CASSLVQTNTEAFF.

The CDR3 sequence: CASSSKGLATNEKLFF. The CDR3 region has the DNA TGTGCCAGCAGCTCCAAAGGCTTGGCAACTAATGAAAAACTGTTTTTT. This sequence joins TRBV2 and TRBJ1-4; no clear D gene. Deletions cut 6 bases from V and 0 bases from J, with 14 bases between. Germline V gene sequence: CDR1 SNHLY, CDR2 FYNNEI. The CDR3 runs 16 residues.

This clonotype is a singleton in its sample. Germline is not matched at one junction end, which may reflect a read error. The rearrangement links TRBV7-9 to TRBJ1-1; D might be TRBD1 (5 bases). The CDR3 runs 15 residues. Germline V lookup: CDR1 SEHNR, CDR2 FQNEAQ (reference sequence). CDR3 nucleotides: TGCGCCAGCAGCCAAGTCGGGGGGATGAACACTGAAGCTTTCTTT. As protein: CASSQVGGMNTEAFF. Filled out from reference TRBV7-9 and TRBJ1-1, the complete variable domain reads DTGVSQNPRHKITKRGQNVTFRCDPISEHNRLYWYRQTLGQGPEFLTYFQNEAQLEKSRLLSDRFSAERPKGSFSTLEIQRTEQGDSAMYLCASSQVGGMNTEAFFGQGTRLTVV.

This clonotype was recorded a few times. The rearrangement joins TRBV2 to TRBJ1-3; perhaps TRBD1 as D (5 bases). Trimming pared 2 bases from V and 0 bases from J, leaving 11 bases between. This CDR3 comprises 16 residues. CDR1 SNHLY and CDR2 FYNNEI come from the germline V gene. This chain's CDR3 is CASSEQGRTSGNTIYF. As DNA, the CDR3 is TGTGCCAGCAGTGAACAGGGACGGACCTCTGGAAACACCATATATTTT.

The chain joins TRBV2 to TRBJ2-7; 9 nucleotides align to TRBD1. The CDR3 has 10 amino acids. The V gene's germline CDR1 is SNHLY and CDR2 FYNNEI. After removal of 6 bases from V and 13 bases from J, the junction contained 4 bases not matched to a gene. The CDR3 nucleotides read TGTGCCAGCAGGGGGACAGGGCCCTACTTC. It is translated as CASRGTGPYF.

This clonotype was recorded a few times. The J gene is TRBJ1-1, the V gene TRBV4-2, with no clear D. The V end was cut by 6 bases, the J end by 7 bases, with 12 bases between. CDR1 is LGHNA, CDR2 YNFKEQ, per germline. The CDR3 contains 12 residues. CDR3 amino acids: CASRRRTDEAFF. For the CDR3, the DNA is TGTGCCAGCAGGAGAAGGACGGATGAAGCTTTCTTT.

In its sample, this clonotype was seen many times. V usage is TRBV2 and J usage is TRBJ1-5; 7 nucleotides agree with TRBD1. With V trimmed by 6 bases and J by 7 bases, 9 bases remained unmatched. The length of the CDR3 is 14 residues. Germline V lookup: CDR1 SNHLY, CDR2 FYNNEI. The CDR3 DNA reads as TGTGCCAGCAGCCCCGACAGGGTTGGCCAGCCCCAGCATTTT. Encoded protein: CASSPDRVGQPQHF. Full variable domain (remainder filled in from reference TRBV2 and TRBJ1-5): EPEVTQTPSHQVTQMGQEVILRCVPISNHLYFYWYRQILGQKVEFLVSFYNNEISEKSEIFDDQFSVERPDGSNFTLKIRSTKLEDSAMYFCASSPDRVGQPQHFGDGTRLSIL.

CDR3 amino acids: CAIRRTGNSYEQYF. CDR3 nucleotides: TGTGCCATCAGGAGGACAGGTAACTCCTACGAGCAGTACTTC. This chain joins TRBV10-3 and TRBJ2-7; 7 nucleotides line up with TRBD1. The V segment lost 6 bases and the J segment 0 bases; nucleotides outside the gene matches: 5. Germline CDR1 ENHRY, CDR2 SYGVKD. The CDR3 sequence is 14 residues long.

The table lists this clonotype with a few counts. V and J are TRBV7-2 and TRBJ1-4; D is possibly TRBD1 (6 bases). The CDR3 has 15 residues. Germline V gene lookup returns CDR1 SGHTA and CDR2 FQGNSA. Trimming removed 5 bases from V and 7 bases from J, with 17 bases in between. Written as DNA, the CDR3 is TGTGCCAGCAGCCAAGATCGGGGGGCTGGTGAAAAACTGTTTTTT. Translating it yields CASSQDRGAGEKLFF.

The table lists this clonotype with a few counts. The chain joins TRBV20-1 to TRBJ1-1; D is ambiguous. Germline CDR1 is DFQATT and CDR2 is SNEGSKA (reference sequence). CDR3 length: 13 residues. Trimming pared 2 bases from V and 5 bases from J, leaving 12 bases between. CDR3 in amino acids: CSARRVERTEAFF. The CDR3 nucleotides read TGCAGTGCTAGAAGAGTGGAGAGGACTGAAGCTTTCTTT.

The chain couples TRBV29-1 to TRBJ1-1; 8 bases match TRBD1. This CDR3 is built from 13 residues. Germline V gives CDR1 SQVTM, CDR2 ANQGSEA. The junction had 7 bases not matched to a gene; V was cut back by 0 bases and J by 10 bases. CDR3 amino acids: CSVEDVTGAGAFF. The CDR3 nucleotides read TGCAGCGTTGAAGATGTGACAGGGGCTGGAGCTTTCTTT.

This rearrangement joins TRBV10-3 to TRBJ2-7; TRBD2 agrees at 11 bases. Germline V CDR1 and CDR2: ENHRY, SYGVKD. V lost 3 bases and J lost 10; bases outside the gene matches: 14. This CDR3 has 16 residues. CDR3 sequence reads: CAISERLAGREISQYF. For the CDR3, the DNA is TGTGCCATCAGTGAAAGACTAGCGGGGCGAGAAATATCACAGTACTTC.

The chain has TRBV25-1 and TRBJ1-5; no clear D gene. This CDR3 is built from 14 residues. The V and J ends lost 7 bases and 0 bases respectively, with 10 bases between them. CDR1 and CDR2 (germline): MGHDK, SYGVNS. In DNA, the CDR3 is TGTGCCAGCACCCGACCATATAGCAATCAGCCCCAGCATTTT. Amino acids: CASTRPYSNQPQHF.

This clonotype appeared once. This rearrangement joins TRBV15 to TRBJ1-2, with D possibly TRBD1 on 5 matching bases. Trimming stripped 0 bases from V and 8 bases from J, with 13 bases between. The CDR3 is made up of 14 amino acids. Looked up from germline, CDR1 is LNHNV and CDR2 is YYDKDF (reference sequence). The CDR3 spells CATSREVGAWGYTF. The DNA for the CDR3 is TGTGCCACCAGCAGAGAAGTAGGGGCCTGGGGCTACACCTTC.

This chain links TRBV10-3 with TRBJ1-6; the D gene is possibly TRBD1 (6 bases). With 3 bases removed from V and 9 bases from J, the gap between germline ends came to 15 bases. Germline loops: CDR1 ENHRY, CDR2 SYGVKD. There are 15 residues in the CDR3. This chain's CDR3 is CAISDPGGLASPLHF. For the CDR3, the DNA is TGTGCCATCAGTGACCCGGGGGGCCTTGCTTCACCCCTCCACTTT.

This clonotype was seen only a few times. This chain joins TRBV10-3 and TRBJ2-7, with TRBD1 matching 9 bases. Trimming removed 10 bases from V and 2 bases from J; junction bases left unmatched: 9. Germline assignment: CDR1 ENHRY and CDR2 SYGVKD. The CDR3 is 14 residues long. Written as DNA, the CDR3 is TGTGCCAGCGCGATGGGGACAGGGACCTACGAGCAGTACTTC. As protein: CASAMGTGTYEQYF.

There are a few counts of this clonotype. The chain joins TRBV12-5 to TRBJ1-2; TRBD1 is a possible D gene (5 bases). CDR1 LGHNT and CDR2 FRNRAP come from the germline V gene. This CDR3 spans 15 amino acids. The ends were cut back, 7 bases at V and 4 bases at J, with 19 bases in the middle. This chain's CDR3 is CASAVGKGKVYGYTF. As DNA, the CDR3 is TGTGCTAGTGCCGTTGGGAAGGGGAAGGTCTATGGCTACACCTTC.

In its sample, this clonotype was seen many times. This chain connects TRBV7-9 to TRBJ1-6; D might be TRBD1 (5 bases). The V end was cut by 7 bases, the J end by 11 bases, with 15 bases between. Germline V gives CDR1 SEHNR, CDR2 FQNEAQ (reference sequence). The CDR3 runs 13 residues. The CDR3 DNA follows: TGTGCCAGCACCGGGACCTCGGGAACACCCCTCCACTTT. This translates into CASTGTSGTPLHF.

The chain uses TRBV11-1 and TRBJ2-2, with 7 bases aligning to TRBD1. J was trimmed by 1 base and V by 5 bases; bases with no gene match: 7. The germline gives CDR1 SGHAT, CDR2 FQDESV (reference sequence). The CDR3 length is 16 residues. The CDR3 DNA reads TGTGCCAGCAGCGGCCACAGGGGAAGGAACACCGGGGAGCTGTTTTTT. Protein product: CASSGHRGRNTGELFF.

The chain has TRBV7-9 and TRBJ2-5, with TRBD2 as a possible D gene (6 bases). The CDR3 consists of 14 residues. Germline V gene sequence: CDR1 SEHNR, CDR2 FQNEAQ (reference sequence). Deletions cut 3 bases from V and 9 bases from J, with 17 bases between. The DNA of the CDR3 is TGTGCCAGCAGCTTGACGGGAGCCAATCAGCCCCAGTACTTC. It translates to CASSLTGANQPQYF.